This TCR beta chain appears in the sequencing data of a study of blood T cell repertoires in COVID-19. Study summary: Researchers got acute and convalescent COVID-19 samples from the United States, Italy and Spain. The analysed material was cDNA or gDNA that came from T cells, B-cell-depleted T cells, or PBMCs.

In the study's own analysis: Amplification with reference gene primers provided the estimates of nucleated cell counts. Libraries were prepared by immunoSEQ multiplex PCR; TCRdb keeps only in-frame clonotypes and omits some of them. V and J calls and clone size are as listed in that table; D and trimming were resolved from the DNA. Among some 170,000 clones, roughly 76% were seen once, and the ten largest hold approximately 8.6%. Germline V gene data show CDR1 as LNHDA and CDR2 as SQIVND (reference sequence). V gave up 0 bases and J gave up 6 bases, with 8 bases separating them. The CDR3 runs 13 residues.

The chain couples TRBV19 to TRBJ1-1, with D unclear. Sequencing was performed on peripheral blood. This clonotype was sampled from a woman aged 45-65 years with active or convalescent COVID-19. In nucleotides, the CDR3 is TGTGCCAGTAGTATAGATCTAATCGCTGAAGCTTTCTTT. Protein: CASSIDLIAEAFF.